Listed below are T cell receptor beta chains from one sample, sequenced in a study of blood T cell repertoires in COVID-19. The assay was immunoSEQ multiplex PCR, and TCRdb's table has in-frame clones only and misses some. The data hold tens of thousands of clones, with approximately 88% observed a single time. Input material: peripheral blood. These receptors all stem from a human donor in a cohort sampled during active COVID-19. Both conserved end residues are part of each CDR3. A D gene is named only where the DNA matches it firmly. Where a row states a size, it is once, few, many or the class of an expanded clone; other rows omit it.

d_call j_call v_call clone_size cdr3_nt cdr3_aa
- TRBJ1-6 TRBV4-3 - TGCGCCAGCAGCCAAGACCGGGGCTTT CASSQDRGF
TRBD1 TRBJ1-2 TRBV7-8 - TGTGCCAGCAGCCCCCTGTCCGGGACAGCTTATGGCTACACCTTC CASSPLSGTAYGYTF
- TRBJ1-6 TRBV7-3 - TGTGCCAGCAGCCAAGGGGTGAATTCACCCCTCCACTTT CASSQGVNSPLHF
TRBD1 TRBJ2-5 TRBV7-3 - TGTGCCAGCAGCTTAACGGGACAGATCCCCAGGGAGACCCAGTACTTC CASSLTGQIPRETQYF
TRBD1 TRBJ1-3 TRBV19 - TGTGCCAGTAGCCCGGACAGGGGAGCAGGAAACACCATATATTTT CASSPDRGAGNTIYF
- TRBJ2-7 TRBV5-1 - TGCGCCAGCAGCTTAGGGGCCTACGAGCAGTACTTC CASSLGAYEQYF
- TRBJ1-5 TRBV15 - TGTGCCACCAGCAGAGATAGTAACAGGCAAAATCAGCCCCAGCATTTT CATSRDSNRQNQPQHF
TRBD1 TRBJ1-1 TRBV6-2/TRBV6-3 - TGTGCCAGCAGCAAGGGACAGGGGATTTCGATGAACACTGAAGCTTTCTTT CASSKGQGISMNTEAFF
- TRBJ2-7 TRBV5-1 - TGCGCCAGCAGCCACGGGTTGGAGCAGTACTTC CASSHGLEQYF
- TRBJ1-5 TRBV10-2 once TGCGCCAGCAGTGGGACAACCTATCAGCCCCAGCATTTT CASSGTTYQPQHF
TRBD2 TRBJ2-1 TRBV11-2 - TGTGCCAGCAGTTTCGGAGGCGGGGGTTCCTACAATGAGCAGTTCTTC CASSFGGGGSYNEQFF
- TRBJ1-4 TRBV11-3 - TGTGCCAGCAGCTTGCTCAGGTCCGAAAATGAAAAACTGTTTTTT CASSLLRSENEKLFF
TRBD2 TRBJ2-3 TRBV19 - TGTGCCAGTAATAGCGGGGGGGCGGATACGCAGTATTTT CASNSGGADTQYF
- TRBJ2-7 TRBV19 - TGTGCCAGTAGTTCGGGGGTCGCCTACGAGCAGTACTTC CASSSGVAYEQYF
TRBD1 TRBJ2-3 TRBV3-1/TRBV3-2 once TGTGCCAGCAGCCACGCAGGGGGCCGCACAGATACGCAGTATTTT CASSHAGGRTDTQYF
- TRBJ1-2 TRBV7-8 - TGTGCCAGCAGCACGGGGTGGGGAGGTAGCTATGGCTACACCTTC CASSTGWGGSYGYTF